The 21 T cell receptor beta chains below were found in one sample sequenced in a study of CD8 T cells in Susac syndrome (dated by TCRdb to the late 2010s). The library was obtained by the immunoSEQ multiplex PCR assay. RNA was extracted using the RNeasy kit, and roughly 0.5 to 1 ug of the RNA was reverse transcribed with random hexamers. The public reads were reprocessed in TCRdb via fastp at Q25 and MiXCR, keeping in-frame beta chains. Each CDR3 protein appears once, grouped with its most common genes and DNA. Within this sample are 200,000 to 250,000 distinct CDR3 sequences, with 90% to 95% of them counted one time only. The top ten hold roughly 0.15% of the sample. The sequenced sample was CD8+ T cells from PBMCs. All receptors derive from a human donor with multiple sclerosis.

This chain uses TRBV15 with TRBJ2-7; D is ambiguous. The germline V gene encodes CDR1 LNHNV and CDR2 YYDKDF (reference sequence). This CDR3 contains 15 residues. Trimming left V 1 base short and J 4 bases short, with 14 bases between. The CDR3 loop is CATSRGHPGPYEQYF. The DNA for the CDR3 is TGTGCCACCAGCAGAGGACACCCGGGTCCGTACGAGCAGTACTTC.

The V and J genes are TRBV9 and TRBJ2-3, with 7 positions matching TRBD2. Trimming took 3 bases from V and 2 from J; bases not matched to a gene: 6. Germline-derived CDR1 and CDR2 are SGDLS and YYNGEE. CDR3 length: 15 residues. The CDR3 region is CASSGSSGHTDTQYF. The CDR3 DNA reads TGTGCCAGCAGCGGGTCTAGCGGCCACACAGATACGCAGTATTTT.

This chain joins TRBV15 and TRBJ1-1, with 10 positions matching TRBD1. This CDR3 has 15 amino acids. Trimming at V came to 3 bases and at J to 6 bases, leaving 7 bases not matched to a gene. Per the germline V gene, CDR1 is LNHNV and CDR2 is YYDKDF (reference sequence). The CDR3 nucleotides read TGTGCCACCAGCAGGGATACCGGGACAGGGGCTGAAGCTTTCTTT. Protein product: CATSRDTGTGAEAFF.

This chain's CDR3 is CASSLTGQGYNEQYF. The CDR3 bases are TGTGCCAGCAGCTTGACGGGACAGGGGTATAACGAGCAGTACTTC. V usage is TRBV5-4 and J usage is TRBJ2-7, with TRBD1 matching over 10 bases. The CDR3 has 15 residues. In germline, CDR1 is SGHNT, CDR2 YYREEE (reference sequence). V lost 1 base and J lost 5; bases outside the gene matches: 6.

V gene TRBV2 combines with J gene TRBJ2-2, with D unclear. The CDR3 extends over 13 amino acids. V shed 7 bases and J shed 2 bases, with 8 bases lying between them. Germline CDR1 is SNHLY and CDR2 is FYNNEI. CDR3 DNA sequence: TGTGCCAGCAAGGGAATTAACACCGGGGAGCTGTTTTTT. Translating it yields CASKGINTGELFF.

The genes are TRBV9 and TRBJ2-3, with a possible D match to TRBD1 (6 bases). The CDR3 has 17 residues. Germline loops: CDR1 SGDLS, CDR2 YYNGEE. V lost 4 bases and J lost 4, with 22 bases in between. The CDR3 coding sequence is TGTGCCAGCAGCATGCGTCCGACCTTCAAGGGGGCAGATACGCAGTATTTT. It is translated as CASSMRPTFKGADTQYF.

This chain joins TRBV14 and TRBJ2-7; TRBD1 matches 11 bases. Germline trimming cut 3 bases from V and 4 bases from J; bases unmatched to any gene: 2. The germline V gene has CDR1 SGHDN and CDR2 FVKESK. This CDR3 region has 14 residues. Here the CDR3 reads CASSHWDRGYEQYF. CDR3 bases: TGTGCCAGCAGCCATTGGGACAGGGGGTACGAGCAGTACTTC. The variable domain in full, completed from reference TRBV14 and TRBJ2-7, reads EAGVTQFPSHSVIEKGQTVTLRCDPISGHDNLYWYRRVMGKEIKFLLHFVKESKQDESGMPNNRFLAERTGGTYSTLKVQPAELEDSGVYFCASSHWDRGYEQYFGPGTRLTVT.

This sequence joins TRBV18 and TRBJ1-1; a weak D match, TRBD1 (6 bases). The CDR3 totals 16 residues. The V gene lost 3 bases and the J gene lost 2 bases, with 16 bases spanning the gap. Germline V gene lookup returns CDR1 KGHSH and CDR2 LQKENI. The CDR3 here is CASSPDRDTLNTEAFF. The CDR3 DNA is TGTGCCAGCTCACCCGACCGGGACACTCTAAACACTGAAGCTTTCTTT.

This sequence joins TRBV15 and TRBJ1-6, with a tentative D call TRBD1 (6 bases). Germline values: CDR1 LNHNV, CDR2 YYDKDF (reference sequence). The CDR3 totals 15 residues. The V and J ends lost 2 bases and 9 bases respectively, with 14 bases between them. The chain's CDR3 is CATSRSRDIASPLHF. DNA of the CDR3: TGTGCCACCAGCAGAAGCCGGGACATCGCTTCACCCCTCCACTTT.

J is TRBJ1-6 and V is TRBV6-4; D remains unclear. V dropped 0 bases and J dropped 7 bases, with 10 bases sitting between them. Germline V CDR1 and CDR2: MRHNA, SNTAGT. The CDR3 runs 15 residues. In nucleotides, the CDR3 is TGTGCCAGCAGTGACTCGGCAGGCTCAAATTCACCCCTCCACTTT. Translating it yields CASSDSAGSNSPLHF.

J is TRBJ2-1 and V is TRBV14, with 9 bases that match TRBD2. With V trimmed by 2 bases and J by 10 bases, 6 bases remained unmatched. Germline lookup yields CDR1 SGHDN and CDR2 FVKESK. This CDR3 spans 14 amino acids. CDR3 sequence: CASSQLAGYGEQFF. The CDR3 nucleotides are TGTGCCAGCAGCCAACTAGCGGGATACGGGGAGCAGTTCTTC.

This clonotype appeared a single time. The chain carries TRBV19 and TRBJ2-1; D is unclear. The CDR3 runs 13 residues. V gave up 3 bases and J gave up 6 bases, with 9 bases separating them. CDR1 is LNHDA, CDR2 SQIVND, per germline (reference sequence). Written as DNA, the CDR3 is TGTGCCAGTAGTATCGGCGCGATCAATGAGCAGTTCTTC. Translated, it gives CASSIGAINEQFF. Full variable domain (remainder filled in from reference TRBV19 and TRBJ2-1): DGGITQSPKYLFRKEGQNVTLSCEQNLNHDAMYWYRQDPGQGLRLIYYSQIVNDFQKGDIAEGYSVSREKKESFPLTVTSAQKNPTAFYLCASSIGAINEQFFGPGTRLTVL.

The chain joins TRBV12-3 or TRBV12-4 to TRBJ2-1; TRBD2 matches at 10 bases. V lost 4 bases and J lost 9; bases outside the gene matches: 9. This CDR3 has 15 residues. CDR3 residues: CASSSGLANLSEQFF. The CDR3 DNA follows: TGTGCCAGCAGTTCGGGACTAGCGAACTTGAGTGAGCAGTTCTTC.

The chain recombines TRBV6-5 with TRBJ2-5; 10 bases align to TRBD2. V trimming: 4 bases; J trimming: 4 bases; junction bases outside the gene matches: 9. The CDR3 has 16 amino acids. CDR1 is MNHEY, CDR2 SVGAGI, per germline. The CDR3 sequence: CASSWASGSGRETQYF. The CDR3 coding sequence is TGTGCCAGCAGTTGGGCTAGCGGGAGCGGGAGAGAGACCCAGTACTTC.

This chain links TRBV4-3 with TRBJ2-2, with 12 positions matching TRBD2. Germline V gene sequence: CDR1 LGHNA, CDR2 YSLEER. The V gene end was trimmed by 0 bases and the J gene end by 4 bases; junction bases not matched to a gene: 12. The CDR3 is 20 residues long. CDR3 loop: CASSQDPTSGRVPGTGELFF. For the CDR3, the DNA is TGCGCCAGCAGCCAAGATCCGACTAGCGGGAGAGTCCCGGGCACCGGGGAGCTGTTTTTT.

The J gene is TRBJ2-1, the V gene TRBV2, with 8 bases aligning to TRBD2. J was trimmed by 4 bases and V by 3 bases; bases with no gene match: 2. CDR1 and CDR2 from the germline V gene are SNHLY and FYNNEI. The CDR3 runs 14 residues. CDR3: CASSEGLGYNEQFF. As DNA, the CDR3 is TGTGCCAGCAGTGAGGGACTAGGTTACAATGAGCAGTTCTTC.

The chain joins TRBV7-9 to TRBJ2-5, with 9 positions matching TRBD1. V shed 2 bases and J 2 bases; nucleotides not matched to a gene: 3. The CDR3 has 15 residues. Germline-derived CDR1 and CDR2 are SEHNR and FQNEAQ (reference sequence). Here the CDR3 DNA reads TGTGCCAGCAGCTTACTCGGACAGGGGCAAGAGACCCAGTACTTC. Translating it yields CASSLLGQGQETQYF.

This sequence joins TRBV1 and TRBJ1-2; TRBD1 reflects the table's D call only, with no check against the DNA. TRBV1 is annotated as a pseudogene. CDR3 length equals 15 residues. DNA for the CDR3: TGCACCAGCAGAAATTGCAGGGGGCGAGTCTATGGCTACACCTTC. Translating it yields CTSRNCRGRVYGYTF.

CDR3 DNA sequence: TGTGCCAGCTCAGCGGAAGGCTACGAGCAGTACTTC. As protein: CASSAEGYEQYF. The V gene is TRBV7-6, the J gene TRBJ2-7; a weak D match, TRBD2 (5 bases). CDR1 is SGHVS and CDR2 is FNYEAQ in the germline V gene. CDR3 length: 12 residues. V lost 8 bases to trimming and J lost 3 bases, with 11 bases between them.

The chain recombines TRBV27 with TRBJ2-1; D is unclear. CDR3 size: 15 residues. Deletions cut 2 bases from V and 0 bases from J, with 8 bases between. In germline, CDR1 is MNHEY, CDR2 SMNVEV (reference sequence). For the CDR3, the DNA is TGTGCCAGCAGTTTAGAGGCCAGCTCCTACAATGAGCAGTTCTTC. Translated, it gives CASSLEASSYNEQFF.

This rearrangement joins TRBV20-1 to TRBJ2-7; 13 bases align to TRBD2. The CDR3 runs to 14 residues. The germline V gene has CDR1 DFQATT and CDR2 SNEGSKA (reference sequence). V gave up 5 bases and J gave up 2 bases; unmatched junction bases: 3. CDR3 residues: CSAGGLAGPYEQYF. The DNA for the CDR3 is TGCAGTGCTGGGGGACTAGCGGGACCCTACGAGCAGTACTTC.